This TCR beta chain was captured by sequencing in a study of cytomegalovirus exposure and HLA in healthy donors (TCRdb year 2017). Concerning the study at large: In an earlier analysis of 587 of the donors, 250 to 350 Gb of sequence data and some 120 million unique TCR beta sequences from 150 million to 200 million T cells were reported. Among the roughly 400 genotyped donors, about 83% belonged to the genetic ancestry cluster associated with self-reported Caucasian donors. Along with the approximately 650-subject first cohort, a separate validation cohort of over a hundred different subjects was used. An earlier analysis of approximately 630 of the donors applied high-throughput TCR beta sequencing to assess whether each TCR beta V gene segment acted as functional or pseudogenic. Donor age, sex, ethnicity and CMV serostatus were compiled together with the repertoire data. To predict cytomegalovirus infection status, the study brought together high-throughput TCR immunosequencing, statistical association of individual TCRs with disease status, and machine learning. An early release that covered fewer than 750 HLA-typed donors contained approximately 300 gigabases of sequencing data and some 87 million unique TCR sequences. On average, about 240,000 unique TCR beta nucleotide sequences were sequenced per donor among some 420 genotyped donors of the cohort, with around 19% of those sequences being non-productive. The study profiled the T cell repertoires of about 720 subjects by immunosequencing and related them to cytomegalovirus serostatus. HLA typing included class I and class II loci at four-digit resolution. In the later analysis, no new phenotypic data were used to find candidate immune exposures; instead, reliance was placed on TCR beta sequences and their occurrence across donors. Four to six DR-DQ haplotypes were handled as single units for association and clustering because linkage in the cohort was strong. Genome-wide SNP genotypes for about three fifths of the 666 donors were used in a later genetic analysis, which treated that subset as a discovery cohort. Every discovery cohort repertoire had been produced on one sequencing platform. Typing coverage differed by locus: A, B, C, DRB1 and DQB1 were typed in roughly 620-630 donors, DQA1 in about 500, DPA1 in 600 to 610, and DPB1 in approximately 450. The aim of the study was to test whether cataloging public T cell receptors could identify signatures of past pathogen exposure. To study patterns of TCR occurrence, a later analysis re-analyzed previously published TCR beta repertoires from several hundred donors and added high-resolution HLA genotyping. Overall study outcomes, separate from this receptor: In a later analysis, HLA-associated TCR beta chains were found to be more clonally expanded and to have lower generation probabilities than equally common non-associated chains. The authors suggested that the approach could potentially be extended to other disease states and immunological phenotypes. CMV serostatus was the only immune exposure information available for the cohort. V-gene and J-gene trimming of TCR beta chains was associated with a missense DCLRE1C variant in a later genetic analysis, and the association was replicated in an independent cohort. The 87-base-pair reads could not distinguish some IMGT-functional V segments, including TRBV6-2 and TRBV6-3, so those segments were excluded. Because some donors lacked HLA typing at each locus, the association tests relied only on the typed subset. In both the original and validation cohorts, the classifier was reported to diagnose cytomegalovirus status with high specificity and sensitivity. Most TCR sequences were observed very rarely across donors, whereas some public TCRs were present in many individuals. According to a later analysis, most CMV-associated TCR beta chains appeared to be HLA-restricted, and the HLA associations seemed to be driven largely by CMV exposure. A further reported finding was that TCR beta sequences accurately predicted the HLA-A and HLA-B alleles for most subjects in the first cohort. Compared with the approximately 710-donor mean, donors in an Asian-associated ancestry cluster had fewer N-insertions in productive TCRs, according to a later genetic analysis. In a later analysis, several top co-occurrence clusters were reported to appear linked to parvovirus B19, influenza, CMV and Epstein-Barr virus. Correlated functional status among segregating V segments might be attributable to linkage disequilibrium, but an unknown experimental factor could not be ruled out. Strong co-occurrence of HLA alleles, especially DR and DQ, made assigning TCR associations to individual alleles difficult. A cluster of highly shared sequence variants was judged likely to be a technical artifact of the sequencing pipeline. The study gave a list of 150 to 200 TCR beta chains associated with cytomegalovirus. Specific HLA alleles were associated with over 15,000 TCR beta sequences at a false discovery rate of 0.05 in a later analysis. Only TCR beta chains were sequenced in this cohort, and the absence of alpha or paired-chain data limited detectable features. In an earlier analysis of 587 of the donors, most TCR beta V segments appeared in productive rearrangements about 90% or about 30% of the time, broadly matching IMGT annotations. Sequencing depth was assumed to be roughly uniform across donors in the presence/absence analyses, though that assumption may not hold. In vitro tests confirmed that a few of the cytomegalovirus-associated TCR beta chains recognize cytomegalovirus antigens. Because counts were too low, 15 to 20 rarely observed V segments, including chromosome 9 orphons, were excluded from the earlier analysis of roughly 580 of the donors. In a later analysis, TCR association rates were found to vary across HLA loci, with the most associated TCRs seen for DRB1 alleles and the fewest for HLA-C alleles.

The method was the immunoSEQ multiplex PCR assay. For the multiplex PCR, a mixture combining 60 forward primers for TCR Vbeta segments and 13 reverse primers for TCR Jbeta segments was used. Amplification of the CDR3 region of rearranged TCR beta genes was performed with a multiplex PCR assay on genomic DNA. On the Illumina HiSeq System, the amplified TCR beta libraries were sequenced as 87-base-pair reads. The source study handled its data this way. Across the roughly 700 repertoires, a later analysis counted about 81 million unique TCR beta chains, roughly 11 million of which were shared by at least two donors. Raw reads were error-corrected and collapsed into unique sequences with a nearest-neighbor algorithm that merged closely related sequences to remove PCR and sequencing errors. V, D and J gene segments were assigned by aligning CDR3 sequences to IMGT reference sequences. For a sequence to be retained, a match of at least six nucleotides to both a V gene segment and a J gene segment was required. Rearrangements were called productive when the CDR3 lacked stop codons and stayed in frame with V and J; all others were non-productive. CDR3 was defined by IMGT convention, running from the second conserved V-encoded cysteine to the conserved J-encoded phenylalanine. The earlier analysis of about 500 of the donors excluded sequences that lacked an unambiguous match to a single V gene segment. An earlier analysis of 587 of the donors classified V segments as functional when productive rearrangements were above 56.7% and as segregating when the standard deviation between donors was above 5%. A statistical classification framework was developed to diagnose cytomegalovirus status using the catalog of TCR beta chain sequences. V and J gene assignment, in a later analysis, came from comparing TCR nucleotide sequences with IMGT/GENE-DB human TR gene sequences. Using the TCRdist pipeline, a later analysis assigned CDR3 sequences along with most-parsimonious VDJ recombination scenarios. In a later analysis, each TCR beta chain was defined by its CDR3 amino acid sequence together with its V-gene family, and reads lacking a unique V-gene family were excluded. A later analysis removed over 500 highly shared, low-generation-probability nucleotide sequences to deal with suspected cross-contamination and a sequencing artifact. For each public chain, a later analysis derived a clonal expansion index from normalized ranks of inferred template counts within each repertoire. In a later analysis, generation probabilities were computed using a VDJ recombination model fitted to out-of-frame rearrangements, and the results were checked against IGoR. In a later analysis, hypergeometric tests were used to score TCR-TCR, TCR-HLA and TCR-CMV co-occurrence, with a repertoire-size bias correction applied to TCR pairs. A later analysis estimated false discovery rates by permuting HLA or CMV assignments 20 times. A later analysis grouped co-occurring TCRs with DBSCAN, adding TCRdist sequence similarity when clustering within HLA-allele-positive subsets. Repertoires with fewer than 30,000 or more than 120,000 public chains, plus five repertoires with anomalous nucleotide sharing, were excluded from co-occurrence clustering. TCRdb took over this immuneACCESS table, retaining in-frame rearrangements with V and J assigned. Such tables are incomplete; in checked studies, under half of the missing clones stem from an unresolved V gene, and the remainder is unexplained. The D gene and trimming were derived from the DNA, and the V and J assignments and clone size from that table. The sample table lists about 170,000 clones, 85% of them with a count of one. Of the sample, 1% is held by the ten largest clones.

Remarks on this clone: It lacks a known antigen. No much larger clone exists at a distance of one base, and base qualities are not known.

The cohort was made up of roughly 670 healthy bone marrow donors. At the time of sampling, every cohort member was nominally healthy, though immune exposures that went unrecorded were likely present. The donor was CMV seronegative and was included in the group of about 350 seronegative cohort members. Each donor provided a peripheral blood sample, and peripheral blood mononuclear cells were used for TCR beta sequencing. The Qiagen DNeasy Blood Extraction Kit was used to extract genomic DNA from the blood cell samples. In the germline V gene, CDR1 corresponds to MNHNS and CDR2 to SASEGT. From V the trimming removes 4 bases and from J it removes 8 bases, while the gene matches leave 11 bases of the junction unaccounted for. The CDR3 has 15 amino acids, counting the end cysteine and phenylalanine. Of all the DNA, just the CDR3 is kept, 45 bases in frame from base 1.

The receptor was derived from a boy aged 2 to 9 in good health and CMV-seronegative. The sample was PBMCs. The sequence joins TRBV6-1 to TRBJ1-2; TRBD1 fits 9 bases in the junction. Here is the DNA: TGTGCCAGCAGTGTCAACAGGGGGCCGGCGCCGGGCTACACCTTC. Protein translation: CASSVNRGPAPGYTF.